This T cell receptor (beta chain) was sequenced for a study of beta chain features in type 1 diabetes. The CDR3 loop spans 17 amino acids. The germline CDR1 and CDR2 sequences are GTSNPN and SVGIG (reference sequence). V dropped 0 bases and J dropped 5; count of bases not matched to a gene: 12. Sorted CD4+ subsets: naive, central memory, regulatory, stem cell-like memory (CD45RO/CCR7/CD25/CD127/CD95/CD27 panel). Study findings and constraints: Significant though moderate, a shortening of TCRB CDR3s appeared in all four CD4+ subsets of Type 1 diabetes patients.

Investigators reverse transcribed all isolated RNA, so they sequenced expressed TCRB transcripts. Only in-frame clones appear in the TCRdb table, and some are missing; sequencing was by immunoSEQ multiplex PCR. This sample has approximately 260,000 clones, with around 24% found just once. Concerning this clone itself: What it binds is unknown.

This clonotype originated in a woman aged 25 to 39 with type 1 diabetes. This sequence joins TRBV30 and TRBJ2-1; 8 bases are shared with TRBD1. Input material: naive CD4+ T cells from blood. The CDR3 protein is CAWSVRPWTGRNNEQFF. DNA for the CDR3: TGTGCCTGGAGTGTACGGCCGTGGACAGGGCGGAACAATGAGCAGTTCTTC. The entire variable domain, with the rest obtained from reference TRBV30 and TRBJ2-1, is as follows: SQTIHQWPATLVQPVGSPLSLECTVEGTSNPNLYWYRQAAGRGLQLLFYSVGIGQISSEVPQNLSASRPQDRQFILSSKKLLLSDSGFYLCAWSVRPWTGRNNEQFFGPGTRLTVL.